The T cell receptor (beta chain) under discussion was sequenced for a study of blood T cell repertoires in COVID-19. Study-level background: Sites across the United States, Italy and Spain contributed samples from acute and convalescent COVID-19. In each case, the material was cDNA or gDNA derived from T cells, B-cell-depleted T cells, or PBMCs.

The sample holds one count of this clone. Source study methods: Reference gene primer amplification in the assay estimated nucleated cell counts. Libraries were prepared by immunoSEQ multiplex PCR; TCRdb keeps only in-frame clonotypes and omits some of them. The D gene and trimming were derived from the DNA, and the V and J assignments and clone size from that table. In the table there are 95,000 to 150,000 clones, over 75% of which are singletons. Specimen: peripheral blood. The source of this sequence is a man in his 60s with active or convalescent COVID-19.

CDR3 in amino acids: CASSSRGLKETQYF. The CDR3 DNA sequence: TGTGCCAGCAGTTCTAGGGGGCTGAAAGAGACCCAGTACTTC. This chain joins TRBV27 and TRBJ2-5; 7 bases match TRBD1. Trimming removed 4 bases from V and 3 bases from J; junction bases left unmatched: 5. Germline assignment: CDR1 MNHEY and CDR2 SMNVEV (reference sequence). CDR3 length equals 14 residues.